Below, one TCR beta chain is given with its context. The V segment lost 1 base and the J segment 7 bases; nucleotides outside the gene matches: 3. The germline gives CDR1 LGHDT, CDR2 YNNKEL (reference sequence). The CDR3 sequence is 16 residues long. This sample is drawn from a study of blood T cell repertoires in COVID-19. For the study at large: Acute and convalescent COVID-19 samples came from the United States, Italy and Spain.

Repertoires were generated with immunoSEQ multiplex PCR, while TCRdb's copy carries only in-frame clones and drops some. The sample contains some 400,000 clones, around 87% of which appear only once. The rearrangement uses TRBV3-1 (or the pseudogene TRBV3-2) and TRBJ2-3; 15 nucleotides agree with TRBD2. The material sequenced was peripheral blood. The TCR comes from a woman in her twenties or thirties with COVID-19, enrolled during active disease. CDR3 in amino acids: CASSQGGTSGRHTQYF. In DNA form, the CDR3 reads TGTGCCAGCAGCCAAGGGGGGACTAGCGGGAGGCATACGCAGTATTTT.